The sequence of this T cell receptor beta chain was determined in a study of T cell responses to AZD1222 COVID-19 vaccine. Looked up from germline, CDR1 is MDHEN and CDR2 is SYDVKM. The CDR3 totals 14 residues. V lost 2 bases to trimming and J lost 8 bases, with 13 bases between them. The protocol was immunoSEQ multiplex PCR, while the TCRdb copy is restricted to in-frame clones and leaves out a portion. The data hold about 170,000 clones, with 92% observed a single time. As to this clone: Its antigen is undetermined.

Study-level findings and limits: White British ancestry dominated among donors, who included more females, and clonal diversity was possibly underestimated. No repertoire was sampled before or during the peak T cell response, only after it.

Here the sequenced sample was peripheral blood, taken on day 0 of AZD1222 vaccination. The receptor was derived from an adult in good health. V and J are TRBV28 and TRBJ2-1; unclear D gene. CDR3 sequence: CASSLRSLAHEQFF. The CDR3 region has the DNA TGTGCCAGCAGTTTAAGGAGCTTAGCACATGAGCAGTTCTTC.